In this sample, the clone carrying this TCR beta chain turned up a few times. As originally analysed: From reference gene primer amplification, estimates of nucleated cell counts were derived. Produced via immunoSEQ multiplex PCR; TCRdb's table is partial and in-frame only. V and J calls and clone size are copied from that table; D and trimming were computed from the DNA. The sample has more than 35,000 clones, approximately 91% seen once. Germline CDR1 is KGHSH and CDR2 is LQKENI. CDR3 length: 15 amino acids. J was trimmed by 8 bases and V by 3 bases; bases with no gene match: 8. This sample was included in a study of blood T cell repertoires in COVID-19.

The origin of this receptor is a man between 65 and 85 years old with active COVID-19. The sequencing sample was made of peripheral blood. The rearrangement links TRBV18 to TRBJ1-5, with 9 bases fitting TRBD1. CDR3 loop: CASSPDRGLGEPQHF. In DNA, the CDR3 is TGTGCCAGCTCACCGGACAGGGGCCTTGGGGAGCCCCAGCATTTT.